This T cell receptor beta chain was sequenced for a study of blood T cell repertoires in COVID-19. Looking at the study overall: Nucleic acid was either cDNA or gDNA, and it came from T cells, B-cell-depleted T cells, or PBMCs.

As originally analysed: Amplification from reference gene primers served as the basis for estimated nucleated cell counts. Here immunoSEQ multiplex PCR was the method, and the copy in TCRdb shows in-frame clones only, minus some. The DNA gave D and trimming, while V, J and clone size come from that table. The sample includes about 290,000 clones, about 89% of them seen just once. Grouping used clinical history reported by participants in a survey and questionnaire. Donors in Cohort 3 who had recovered were those with two negative PCRs, healthcare professional clearance, or resolution of their symptoms. Germline-derived CDR1 and CDR2 are LGHNT and FRNRAP. CDR3 length equals 17 residues. With 5 bases clipped from V and 4 bases from J, the junction kept 14 bases outside the gene matches.

The V call is TRBV12-5, the J call TRBJ1-1; 9 bases are a match to TRBD1. This TCR came from a woman aged 40 to 50 who had recovered from COVID-19. Sequenced sample: PBMCs or T cells enriched from blood (not recorded which). This CDR3 is CASGPNLADRGFTEAFF. CDR3 in DNA: TGTGCTAGTGGTCCGAACCTTGCGGACAGGGGTTTCACTGAAGCTTTCTTT. Complete variable domain (other parts from reference TRBV12-5 and TRBJ1-1): DARVTQTPRHKVTEMGQEVTMRCQPILGHNTVFWYRQTMMQGLELLAYFRNRAPLDDSGMPKDRFSAEMPDATLATLKIQPSEPRDSAVYFCASGPNLADRGFTEAFFGQGTRLTVV.